The next 2 T cell receptor beta chains were all read from a single sample in a study of blood T cell repertoires in COVID-19. Using immunoSEQ multiplex PCR, the repertoire was profiled, and TCRdb retains in-frame clones only, with some absent. The profile shows some 41,000 clones, approximately 90% of them singletons. The sequencing input was peripheral blood. These receptors came from a man in his 70s with active COVID-19.

This chain links TRBV4-1 with TRBJ1-2, with 10 nucleotides matching TRBD1. Unmatched junction bases numbered 6, after V lost 3 bases and J lost 5 bases. CDR3 length equals 15 residues. Germline loops: CDR1 MGHRA, CDR2 YSYEKL. This CDR3 is CASSHDRGQRYGYTF. The CDR3, as DNA: TGCGCCAGCAGCCACGACAGGGGGCAGAGGTATGGCTACACCTTC.

The V gene is TRBV19, the J gene TRBJ1-2; unclear D gene. Germline loops: CDR1 LNHDA, CDR2 SQIVND (reference sequence). Trimming stripped 6 bases from V and 8 bases from J, with 7 bases between. The CDR3 contains 10 residues. The CDR3 is CASSSGGYTF. In DNA, the CDR3 is TGTGCCAGTAGCAGCGGGGGCTACACCTTC. The full variable domain, in which reference TRBV19 and TRBJ1-2 provide the parts outside the CDR3, is DGGITQSPKYLFRKEGQNVTLSCEQNLNHDAMYWYRQDPGQGLRLIYYSQIVNDFQKGDIAEGYSVSREKKESFPLTVTSAQKNPTAFYLCASSSGGYTFGSGTRLTVV.